The 27 T cell receptor beta chains below all came from one sample that was sequenced in a study of T cells after yellow fever vaccination. TCRdb fed the 5' RACE reads into MiXCR, producing one record per CDR3 protein. The table lists some 560,000 distinct CDR3 sequences, approximately 16% of them singletons, with about 18% in the top ten. The sample was PBMCs, taken roughly 5 days after the first yellow fever vaccination. These TCRs come from a man in his late teens or twenties who received the YFV17D yellow fever vaccine.

This sequence joins TRBV5-4 and TRBJ2-5; 10 bases agree with TRBD1. This CDR3 contains 15 residues. Losses at the gene ends were 4 bases for V and 3 bases for J; bases not matched to a gene: 6. Germline values: CDR1 SGHNT, CDR2 YYREEE (reference sequence). CDR3 loop: CASSLTGGTKETQYF. In nucleotides, the CDR3 is TGTGCCAGCAGCCTGACAGGGGGCACGAAAGAGACCCAGTACTTC.

This chain uses TRBV4-3 with TRBJ2-5; 10 nucleotides line up with TRBD2. J lost 5 bases, V lost 0 bases, and 6 bases had no gene match. The CDR3 runs to 16 residues. Germline CDR1 is LGHNA and CDR2 is YSLEER. The CDR3 region has the DNA TGCGCCAGCAGCCAAGACGGGACTAGCGTCTCGGAGACCCAGTACTTC. It is translated as CASSQDGTSVSETQYF.

This clonotype has a handful of counts. The J gene is TRBJ2-7, the V gene TRBV6-1; TRBD1 matches 10 bases. In germline, CDR1 is MNHNS, CDR2 SASEGT. The J segment lost 4 bases and the V segment lost 6 bases, leaving 12 bases of the junction unmatched. This CDR3 has 16 amino acids. The CDR3 DNA sequence: TGTGCCAGCAGCTTTATGACAGGGGGCGCTGTATACGAGCAGTACGTC. It translates to CASSFMTGGAVYEQYV.

The rearrangement links TRBV20-1 to TRBJ2-7; the match to TRBD2 covers 7 bases. V lost 0 bases and J lost 4; bases outside the gene matches: 9. Germline V gene lookup returns CDR1 DFQATT and CDR2 SNEGSKA (reference sequence). This CDR3 spans 15 amino acids. CDR3 sequence reads: CSARDPQGGGYEQYF. For the CDR3, the DNA is TGCAGTGCTAGAGATCCCCAGGGCGGGGGATACGAGCAGTACTTC.

The chain employs TRBV5-6 and TRBJ1-1; D possibly corresponds to TRBD1 (6 bases). The ends were cut back, 0 bases at V and 2 bases at J, with 17 bases in the middle. CDR1 and CDR2 from the germline V gene are SGHDT and YYEEEE. CDR3 size: 17 residues. The chain's CDR3 is CASSLVGFTGINTEAFF. The CDR3 DNA follows: TGTGCCAGCAGCTTGGTTGGTTTTACAGGGATCAACACTGAAGCTTTCTTT.

This clonotype was counted a few times. For the CDR3, the DNA is TGTGCCAGCAGTTCTTTAGGGCACAATGAGCAGTTCTTC. Translated, it gives CASSSLGHNEQFF. The rearrangement uses TRBV27 and TRBJ2-1; no reliable D call. CDR3 length: 13 amino acids. Germline V lookup: CDR1 MNHEY, CDR2 SMNVEV (reference sequence). The ends were cut back, 4 bases at V and 5 bases at J, with 9 bases in the middle.

Comments on this clonotype: One junction end disagrees with the germline gene, perhaps due to a read error. The chain links TRBV5-1 to TRBJ1-4; maybe TRBD1 (5 bases). The CDR3 length is 14 residues. Germline-derived CDR1 and CDR2 are SGHRS and YFSETQ. CDR3 sequence reads: CASSPGGANEKLFF. CDR3 sequence (DNA): TGTGCCAGCAGTCCGGGGGGAGCTAATGAAAAACTGTTTTTT.

This clonotype occurred a few times. J is TRBJ1-1 and V is TRBV6-5, with D unclear. Germline CDR1 is MNHEY and CDR2 is SVGAGI. The V and J ends lost 6 bases and 7 bases respectively, with 15 bases between them. CDR3 length equals 13 residues. CDR3 sequence reads: CASRLLGTFEAFF. The CDR3 DNA follows: TGTGCCAGCAGGCTTCTCGGAACCTTTGAAGCTTTCTTT.

The chain's CDR3 is CASSLGQGLNYGYTF. The CDR3 DNA is TGTGCCAGCAGTTTAGGTCAGGGACTTAACTATGGCTACACCTTC. The rearrangement links TRBV12-3 or TRBV12-4 to TRBJ1-2, with D possibly TRBD1 on 5 matching bases. V was shortened by 1 base and J by 1 base, with 10 bases between the two germline ends. The CDR3 covers 15 residues.

The rearrangement uses TRBV6-2 or TRBV6-3 and TRBJ1-5, with D possibly matching TRBD1 (5 bases). Germline CDR1 MNHEY, CDR2 SVGEGT. CDR3 length equals 13 residues. Trimming took off 8 bases at V and 4 bases at J, with 12 bases between the two ends. This CDR3 is CASGGRGNQPQHF. The DNA of the CDR3 is TGTGCCAGCGGGGGGAGGGGAAATCAGCCCCAGCATTTT.

V usage is TRBV4-3 and J usage is TRBJ2-1; 14 bases are shared with TRBD2. Losses at the gene ends were 4 bases for V and 4 bases for J; bases not matched to a gene: 6. The CDR3 loop spans 17 amino acids. CDR1 and CDR2 (germline): LGHNA, YSLEER. The CDR3 sequence is CASSPGLAGGVYNEQFF. CDR3 in DNA: TGCGCCAGCAGCCCCGGACTAGCGGGGGGTGTATACAATGAGCAGTTCTTC.

Ten or more counts support this clonotype. The rearrangement links TRBV7-2 to TRBJ2-1; D unresolved. CDR3 length equals 12 residues. Looked up from germline, CDR1 is SGHTA and CDR2 is FQGNSA. V lost 6 bases and J lost 2, with 5 bases in between. Here the CDR3 DNA reads TGTGCCAGCAGTTTTCCCTACAATGAGCAGTTCTTC. Translated, it gives CASSFPYNEQFF.

This clonotype was observed a handful of times. This chain joins TRBV20-1 and TRBJ1-1, with a tentative D call TRBD1 (5 bases). The V gene lost 7 bases and the J gene lost 1 base, with 10 bases spanning the gap. The CDR3 is 12 amino acids. CDR1 and CDR2 (germline): DFQATT, SNEGSKA (reference sequence). CDR3 amino acids: CSVWGENTEAFF. The CDR3 nucleotides read TGCAGTGTCTGGGGGGAGAACACTGAAGCTTTCTTT.

The table lists this clonotype with many counts. CDR3 sequence: CASSYSTELDERLSNQPQHF. The CDR3 bases are TGTGCCAGCAGTTACTCCACCGAGCTTGACGAACGGCTAAGCAATCAGCCCCAGCATTTT. This sequence joins TRBV6-2 or TRBV6-3 and TRBJ1-5, with unresolved D. Trimming removed 0 bases at V and 1 base at J, with 22 bases between. This CDR3 is built from 20 residues. Germline V gene data show CDR1 as MNHEY and CDR2 as SVGEGT.

V gene TRBV12-3 or TRBV12-4 combines with J gene TRBJ1-2; 9 nucleotides match TRBD1. The CDR3 has 15 residues. V shed 2 bases and J 4 bases; nucleotides not matched to a gene: 5. The DNA of the CDR3 is TGTGCCAGCAGTTTACGGGACAGGGACGTCTATGGCTACACCTTC. This encodes CASSLRDRDVYGYTF.

The rearrangement links TRBV12-5 to TRBJ2-7, with D possibly matching TRBD1 (5 bases). The germline V and J ends were trimmed by 8 bases and 4 bases, with 15 bases remaining between them. Per the germline V gene, CDR1 is LGHNT and CDR2 is FRNRAP. CDR3 length: 13 amino acids. This chain's CDR3 is CASCRTRPYEQYF. CDR3 nucleotides: TGTGCTAGTTGCCGGACACGCCCTTACGAGCAGTACTTC.

The table lists this clonotype with a few counts. The chain carries TRBV7-2 and TRBJ1-1; 7 nucleotides match TRBD1. Germline CDR1 reads SGHTA; CDR2 reads FQGNSA. Trimming at V came to 1 base and at J to 1 base, leaving 3 bases not matched to a gene. The CDR3 consists of 15 residues. CDR3 in DNA: TGTGCCAGCAGCTTAGGACAGGGTTGGAACACTGAAGCTTTCTTT. This sequence encodes CASSLGQGWNTEAFF.

The CDR3 is CASSLVLISTDTQYF. For the CDR3, the DNA is TGTGCCAGCAGTTTGGTACTGATTAGCACAGATACGCAGTATTTT. This chain links TRBV12-3 or TRBV12-4 with TRBJ2-3; D call uncertain. The CDR3 runs 15 residues. V was shortened by 3 bases and J by 0 bases, with 10 bases between the two germline ends.

This clonotype turned up a few times. This chain links TRBV4-1 with TRBJ1-6, with TRBD1 matching over 7 bases. Germline-derived CDR1 and CDR2 are MGHRA and YSYEKL. V trimming: 5 bases; J trimming: 8 bases; junction bases outside the gene matches: 6. CDR3 length equals 14 residues. CDR3 DNA sequence: TGCGCCAGCAGCTCCCAGGGGGTGGATTCACCCCTCCACTTT. It specifies CASSSQGVDSPLHF.

This chain uses TRBV10-3 with TRBJ2-3; weak D call: TRBD2 (5 bases). The V gene lost 4 bases and the J gene lost 0 bases, with 11 bases spanning the gap. There are 15 residues in the CDR3. The germline gives CDR1 ENHRY, CDR2 SYGVKD. DNA of the CDR3: TGTGCCATCAGTGTTGGAGGTCGTAGCACAGATACGCAGTATTTT. Its translation: CAISVGGRSTDTQYF.

This clonotype was observed a handful of times. This sequence joins TRBV3-1 and TRBJ2-5, with 11 nucleotides matching TRBD2. The CDR3 totals 16 residues. Germline V gives CDR1 LGHDT, CDR2 YNNKEL (reference sequence). V trimming: 1 base; J trimming: 0 bases; junction bases outside the gene matches: 1. CDR3 sequence (DNA): TGTGCCAGCAGCCAAGCTAGCGGGGGGTACCAAGAGACCCAGTACTTC. Translated, it gives CASSQASGGYQETQYF.

The rearrangement links TRBV4-1 to TRBJ2-7, with D uncertain. The CDR3 is 14 residues long. Trimming shortened V by 0 bases and J by 2 bases, and 8 bases separated the two germline ends. Germline assignment: CDR1 MGHRA and CDR2 YSYEKL. The CDR3 DNA sequence: TGCGCCAGCAGCCAAGAAACATGGGCCTACGAGCAGTACGTC. Its protein is CASSQETWAYEQYV.

This clonotype appeared a few times. J is TRBJ2-1 and V is TRBV6-5; maybe TRBD1 (6 bases). Deletions cut 0 bases from V and 4 bases from J, with 13 bases between. The CDR3 is 16 residues long. Germline lookup yields CDR1 MNHEY and CDR2 SVGAGI. The CDR3 DNA sequence: TGTGCCAGCAGTTACTCGGGGGCATCCGGATACAATGAGCAGTTCTTC. Translated: CASSYSGASGYNEQFF.

The V gene is TRBV11-2, the J gene TRBJ2-1, with 14 bases matching TRBD2. This CDR3 comprises 19 residues. J was trimmed by 0 bases and V by 5 bases; bases with no gene match: 9. Germline assignment: CDR1 SGHAT and CDR2 FQNNGV. CDR3 in amino acids: CASSAGLAGGRSSYNEQFF. The CDR3 DNA reads TGTGCCAGCAGCGCCGGACTAGCGGGGGGCCGTAGCTCCTACAATGAGCAGTTCTTC.

This clonotype occurred a few times. This chain connects TRBV12-3 or TRBV12-4 to TRBJ2-1; possibly TRBD2 for D (7 bases). Trimming shortened V by 8 bases and J by 10 bases, and 21 bases separated the two germline ends. The CDR3 has 14 residues. The CDR3 region has the DNA TGTGCCAGCGGTCTCGGTGGGGGGGCGGGGGAGCAGTTCTTC. This gives the protein CASGLGGGAGEQFF.

The chain employs TRBV4-3 and TRBJ2-7; D gene unclear. With 1 base removed from V and 3 bases from J, the gap between germline ends came to 10 bases. CDR3 length equals 14 residues. CDR1 and CDR2 (germline): LGHNA, YSLEER. The CDR3 loop reads CASSQGGALYEQYF. Written as DNA, the CDR3 is TGCGCCAGCAGCCAAGGGGGTGCACTCTACGAGCAGTACTTC.

J is TRBJ1-4 and V is TRBV14; D gene ambiguous. Germline CDR1 is SGHDN and CDR2 is FVKESK. Trimming cost V 2 bases and J 7 bases, with 11 bases left between them. CDR3 size: 14 residues. CDR3 region: CASSQRRPPEKLFF. In DNA, the CDR3 is TGTGCCAGCAGCCAAAGGAGGCCCCCTGAAAAACTGTTTTTT.